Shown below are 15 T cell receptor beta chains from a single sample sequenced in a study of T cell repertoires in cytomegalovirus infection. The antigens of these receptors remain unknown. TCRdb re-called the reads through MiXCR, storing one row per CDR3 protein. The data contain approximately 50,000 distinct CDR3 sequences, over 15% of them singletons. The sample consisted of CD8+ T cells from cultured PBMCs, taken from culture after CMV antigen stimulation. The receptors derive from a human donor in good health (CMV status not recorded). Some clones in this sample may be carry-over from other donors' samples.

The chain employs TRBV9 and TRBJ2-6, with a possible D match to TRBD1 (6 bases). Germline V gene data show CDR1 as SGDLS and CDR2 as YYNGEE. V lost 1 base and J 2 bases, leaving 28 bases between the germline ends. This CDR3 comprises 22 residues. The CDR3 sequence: CASSVNGQKGTQESAGANVLTF. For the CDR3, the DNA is TGTGCCAGCAGCGTAAACGGACAGAAAGGAACCCAGGAGTCGGCTGGGGCCAACGTCCTGACTTTC.

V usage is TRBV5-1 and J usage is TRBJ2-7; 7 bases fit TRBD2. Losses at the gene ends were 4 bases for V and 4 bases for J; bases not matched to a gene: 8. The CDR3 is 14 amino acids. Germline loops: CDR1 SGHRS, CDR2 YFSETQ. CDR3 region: CASSAGREGYEQYF. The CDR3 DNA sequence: TGCGCCAGCAGCGCGGGAAGGGAGGGATACGAGCAGTACTTC.

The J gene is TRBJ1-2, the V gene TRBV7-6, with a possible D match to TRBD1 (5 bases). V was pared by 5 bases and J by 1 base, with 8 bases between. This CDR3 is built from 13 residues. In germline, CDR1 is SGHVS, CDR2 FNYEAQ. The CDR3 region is CASSGDSNYGYTF. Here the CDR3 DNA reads TGTGCCAGCAGCGGAGACAGTAACTATGGCTACACCTTC.

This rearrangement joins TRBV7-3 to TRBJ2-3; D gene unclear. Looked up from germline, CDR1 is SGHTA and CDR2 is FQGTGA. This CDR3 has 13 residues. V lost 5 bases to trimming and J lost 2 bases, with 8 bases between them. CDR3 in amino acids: CASSQVHTDTQYF. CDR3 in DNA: TGTGCCAGCAGCCAGGTACACACAGATACGCAGTATTTT.

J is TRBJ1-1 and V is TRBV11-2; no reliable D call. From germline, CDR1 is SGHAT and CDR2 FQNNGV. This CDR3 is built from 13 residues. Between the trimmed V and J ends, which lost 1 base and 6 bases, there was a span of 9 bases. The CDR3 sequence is CASSLGRAAEAFF. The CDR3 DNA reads TGTGCCAGCAGCTTAGGGCGGGCAGCTGAAGCTTTCTTT.

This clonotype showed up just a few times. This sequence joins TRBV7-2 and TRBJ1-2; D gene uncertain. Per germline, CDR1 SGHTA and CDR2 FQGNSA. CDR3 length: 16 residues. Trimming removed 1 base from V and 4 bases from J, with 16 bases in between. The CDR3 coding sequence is TGTGCCAGCAGCTTAGAATCGTGGCAGCTTTTCTATGGCTACACCTTC. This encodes CASSLESWQLFYGYTF. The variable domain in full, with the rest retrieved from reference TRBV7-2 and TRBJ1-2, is GAGVSQSPSNKVTEKGKDVELRCDPISGHTALYWYRQSLGQGLEFLIYFQGNSAPDKSGLPSDRFSAERTGGSVSTLTIQRTQQEDSAVYLCASSLESWQLFYGYTFGSGTRLTVV.

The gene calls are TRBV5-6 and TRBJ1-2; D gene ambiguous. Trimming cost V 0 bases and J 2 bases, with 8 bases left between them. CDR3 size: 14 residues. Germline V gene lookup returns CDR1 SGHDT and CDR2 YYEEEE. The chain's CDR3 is CASSLVGGNYGYTF. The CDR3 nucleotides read TGTGCCAGCAGCTTGGTAGGTGGGAACTATGGCTACACCTTC.

The CDR3 here is CASSKGGAIPPEAFF. CDR3 DNA: TGTGCCAGCAGCAAAGGGGGCGCGATTCCCCCTGAAGCTTTCTTT. The chain recombines TRBV12-3 or TRBV12-4 with TRBJ1-1, with 7 positions matching TRBD1. J gave up 6 bases and V 6 bases, and 13 bases lay outside the gene matches. The CDR3 totals 15 residues.

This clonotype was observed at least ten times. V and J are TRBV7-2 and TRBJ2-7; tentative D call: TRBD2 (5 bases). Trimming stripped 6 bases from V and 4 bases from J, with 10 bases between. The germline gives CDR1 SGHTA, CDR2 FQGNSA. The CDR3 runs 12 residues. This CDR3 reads CASSKDSYEQYF. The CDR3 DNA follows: TGTGCCAGCAGTAAGGACTCTTACGAGCAGTACTTC. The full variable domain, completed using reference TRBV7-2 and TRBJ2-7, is GAGVSQSPSNKVTEKGKDVELRCDPISGHTALYWYRQSLGQGLEFLIYFQGNSAPDKSGLPSDRFSAERTGGSVSTLTIQRTQQEDSAVYLCASSKDSYEQYFGPGTRLTVT.

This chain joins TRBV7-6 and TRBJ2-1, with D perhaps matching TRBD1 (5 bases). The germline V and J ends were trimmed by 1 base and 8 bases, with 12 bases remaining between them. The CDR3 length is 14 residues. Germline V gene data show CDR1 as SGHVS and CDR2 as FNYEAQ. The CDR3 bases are TGTGCCAGCAGCTTAGGGGGTCAGGGCTATGAGCAGTTCTTC. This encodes CASSLGGQGYEQFF.

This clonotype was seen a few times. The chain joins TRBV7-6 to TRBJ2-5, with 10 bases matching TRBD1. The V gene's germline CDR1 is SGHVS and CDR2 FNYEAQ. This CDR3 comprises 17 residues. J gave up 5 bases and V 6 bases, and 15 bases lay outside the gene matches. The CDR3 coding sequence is TGTGCCAGCAGTTTGTCCTCCGGGACAGGGGTCCGGGAGACCCAGTACTTC. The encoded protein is CASSLSSGTGVRETQYF.

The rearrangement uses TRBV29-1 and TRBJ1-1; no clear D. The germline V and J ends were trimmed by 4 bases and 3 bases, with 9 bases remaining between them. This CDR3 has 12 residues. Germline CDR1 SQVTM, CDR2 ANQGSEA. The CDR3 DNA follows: TGCAGCGTTGTTCTCCTGGACACTGAAGCTTTCTTT. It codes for CSVVLLDTEAFF.

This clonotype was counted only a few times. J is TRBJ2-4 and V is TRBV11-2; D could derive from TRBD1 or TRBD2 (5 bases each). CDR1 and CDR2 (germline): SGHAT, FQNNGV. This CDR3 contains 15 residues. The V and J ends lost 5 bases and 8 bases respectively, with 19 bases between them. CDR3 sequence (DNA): TGTGCCAGCAGCCCCCTTATGGGGGATGGTGACATTCAGTACTTC. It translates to CASSPLMGDGDIQYF.

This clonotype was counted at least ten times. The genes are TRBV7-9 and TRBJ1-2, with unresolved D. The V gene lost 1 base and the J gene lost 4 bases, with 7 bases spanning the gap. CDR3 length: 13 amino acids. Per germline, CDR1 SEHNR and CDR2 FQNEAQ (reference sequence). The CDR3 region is CASSLGDTYGYTF. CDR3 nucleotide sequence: TGTGCCAGCAGCTTAGGGGATACCTATGGCTACACCTTC.

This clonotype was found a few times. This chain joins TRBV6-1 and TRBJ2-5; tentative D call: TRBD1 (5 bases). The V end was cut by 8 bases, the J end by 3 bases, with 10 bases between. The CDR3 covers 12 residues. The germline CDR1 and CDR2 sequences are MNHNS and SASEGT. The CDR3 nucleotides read TGTGCCAGCTTGGGGCAGAAAGAGACCCAGTACTTC. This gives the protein CASLGQKETQYF.